This TCR beta chain is drawn from a study of blood T cell repertoires in COVID-19 (TCRdb year 2020). Regarding the study in general: Samples from collaborators originated in the United States, Italy and Spain and spanned both the acute and convalescent phases of COVID-19. The prospective study material was composed of cDNA or gDNA derived from T cells, B-cell-depleted T cells, or PBMCs. Deeply sampled blood TCRbeta repertoires from subjects exposed to, actively infected with, or recovered from COVID-19 were included in the dataset. A freely available public database, intended as a resource for researchers studying the immune response to SARS-CoV-2, is where the repertoires were released. Samples came from the ongoing ImmuneRACE study (first 160 participants) plus 1,254 subjects from 6 global collaborators. The sample metadata nearly always contained a de-identified subject ID, COVID-19 status, age in years and sex. Where available, HLA class I and class II types were obtained from metadata supplied by the sample provider rather than from assay-based typing. Findings and caveats that apply to the study as a whole: The amount of clinical and demographic metadata varied by source and participant and was provided uncurated.

The immunoSEQ Assay, a bias-controlled multiplex PCR, was used to amplify TCRbeta CDR3 regions from genomic DNA. In the source study's methods: Nucleated cell counts per sample were estimated from amplification of reference gene primers within the assay. To quantify the absolute abundance of each unique TCRbeta CDR3 rearrangement, sequence reads were collapsed and filtered. For each sample, productive Simpson clonality was calculated as the square root of Simpson's diversity index over productive rearrangements. Here the immuneACCESS table is served through TCRdb, limited to in-frame sequences with V and J called. Missing clones are a known gap in these copies; in checked studies unresolved V genes cover under half, and the rest lacks a known reason. The V and J calls and the clone size are those of that table, but D and trimming were determined from the DNA. For this sample there are approximately 450,000 clones; around nine tenths appear just once. The leading ten clones occupy more than 4% of the sample.

Details on this clone: Its antigen has not been determined. No per-base quality is available; no much larger clone lies one base away.

Whole blood was collected in K2EDTA tubes by collaborating institutions according to the institutions' own protocols. For TCRbeta analysis, collaborator samples were shipped as frozen whole blood, as isolated PBMCs, or as DNA extracted from either sample type. The CDR3, cysteine through phenylalanine, is 17 amino acids long. The entry retains the CDR3 DNA only, 51 bases that are in frame from base 1. Based on the germline V gene, the CDR1 and CDR2 sequences are SGHTS and YDEGEE. At the junction V is shortened by 4 bases and J by 0 bases; bases outside the gene matches: 7. The chain is made from TRBV5-8 and TRBJ2-4, with TRBD1 identical over 10 junction bases. The sequencing sample was made of peripheral blood. The sequence was collected from a woman aged 25-40 years with acute or convalescent COVID-19. For the CDR3, the sequence is CASSPEGQGLAKNIQYF. The DNA sequence is given as TGTGCCAGCAGCCCGGAGGGACAGGGGTTAGCCAAAAACATTCAGTACTTC.